This TCR beta chain was profiled in a study of cytomegalovirus exposure and HLA in healthy donors. Study at large: Among around 170 million T cells, an earlier analysis found about 110 million unique TCR beta sequences. Findings and limits, study-wide: Immune exposure information available was restricted to CMV serostatus. Most of the CMV-associated TCR beta chains (in a later analysis) appeared to be HLA-restricted. Earlier analysis looked at TCR beta V segments, and most were productive about 90% or about 30% of the time.

Primers: 60 Vbeta forward and 13 Jbeta reverse. Clones were read by immunoSEQ multiplex PCR, and TCRdb kept only the in-frame ones, dropping some. The table has about 160,000 clones, approximately 88% seen once. Notes on this clone: Its antigen remains unidentified.

The material sequenced was PBMCs. The sequence was obtained from a man in his thirties or forties in good health and CMV-seronegative.

CDR3 residues: CASSISGQGGSNQPQHF. CDR3 DNA: TGTGCCAGTAGTATCAGTGGGCAGGGGGGTAGCAATCAGCCCCAGCATTTT. This chain links TRBV19 with TRBJ1-5, with TRBD1 matching 7 bases. The CDR3 runs to 17 residues. The germline V gene encodes CDR1 LNHDA and CDR2 SQIVND (reference sequence). J was trimmed by 0 bases and V by 3 bases; bases with no gene match: 8.